This T cell receptor (beta chain) was captured in a study of cytomegalovirus exposure and HLA in healthy donors. Points from the study as a whole: Published work reported that the classifier diagnosed cytomegalovirus status with high specificity and sensitivity.

The PCR contained 60 Vbeta and 13 Jbeta primers. Clones were sequenced by immunoSEQ multiplex PCR, and TCRdb holds only the in-frame ones, with some missing. The sample gives 130,000 or so clones, 75% of which show up once; approximately 3% is in the top ten. With regard to this clone: What it binds is not known.

V lost 6 bases, J lost 8 bases, and 7 bases stayed unmatched. Germline V gene lookup returns CDR1 SEHNR and CDR2 FQNEAQ (reference sequence). The CDR3 is made up of 13 amino acids. The material sequenced was PBMCs. This chain joins TRBV7-9 and TRBJ1-1; 9 nucleotides align to TRBD1. The sequence came from a woman aged 40-49 years in good health and CMV-seropositive. CDR3 in amino acids: CASSRDREGEAFF. The CDR3 nucleotides are TGTGCCAGCAGTAGGGACAGGGAGGGCGAAGCTTTCTTT.